The 11 T cell receptor beta chains below come from one sample, sequenced in a study of T-cell memory formation after mild COVID-19. TCRdb re-called the 5' RACE reads with MiXCR, one entry per CDR3 protein. The table has 100,000 to 150,000 distinct CDR3 sequences, about 15% seen once; the top ten hold approximately 4.7%. The sequenced material came from PBMCs or a T cell subset sorted from them (not recorded which). The receptors come from a man between 18 and 35 years old who had mild COVID-19 (a few samples of this study predate the infection). Cell type and time point are not known.

This sequence joins TRBV7-9 and TRBJ2-3; no firm D call. V lost 7 bases and J lost 0, with 14 bases in between. CDR3 length: 15 amino acids. Germline V gives CDR1 SEHNR, CDR2 FQNEAQ (reference sequence). The CDR3 protein is CASTLRTSSTDTQYF. Written as DNA, the CDR3 is TGTGCCAGCACCTTGAGAACTTCTAGCACAGATACGCAGTATTTT.

This clonotype was seen many times. The chain links TRBV2 to TRBJ2-1; perhaps TRBD2 as D (5 bases). Germline CDR1 reads SNHLY; CDR2 reads FYNNEI. This CDR3 is built from 11 residues. The V and J ends lost 6 bases and 14 bases respectively, with 14 bases between them. This CDR3 reads CASRGFQREFF. CDR3 sequence (DNA): TGTGCCAGCAGGGGCTTCCAGAGGGAGTTCTTC.

The rearrangement links TRBV4-2 to TRBJ1-6; D gene uncertain. This CDR3 contains 16 residues. Per the germline V gene, CDR1 is LGHNA and CDR2 is YNFKEQ. V was cut by 0 bases and J by 9 bases, with 15 bases left in between. This CDR3 reads CASSQDPGGVASPLHF. The DNA of the CDR3 is TGTGCCAGCAGCCAAGATCCCGGCGGCGTGGCTTCACCCCTCCACTTT.

This clonotype was seen many times. The chain couples TRBV4-1 to TRBJ2-5; 7 nucleotides line up with TRBD2. Trimming cost V 4 bases and J 1 base; bases outside gene matches: 6. Per germline, CDR1 MGHRA and CDR2 YSYEKL. CDR3 size: 15 residues. CDR3: CASSLERGRQETQYF. DNA of the CDR3: TGCGCCAGCAGCCTCGAGCGGGGACGCCAAGAGACCCAGTACTTC.

The chain links TRBV6-4 to TRBJ2-1, with unresolved D. Trimming took off 6 bases at V and 9 bases at J, with 18 bases between the two ends. Germline-derived CDR1 and CDR2 are MRHNA and SNTAGT. The CDR3 runs to 14 residues. CDR3 amino acids: CASSPSRAFGEQFF. CDR3 nucleotide sequence: TGTGCCAGCAGCCCGTCCCGGGCGTTCGGTGAGCAGTTCTTC.

The chain is built from TRBV3-1 and TRBJ1-4, with D hard to call. The CDR3 sequence is 12 residues long. Germline CDR1 reads LGHDT; CDR2 reads YNNKEL (reference sequence). V shed 1 base and J shed 13 bases, with 10 bases lying between them. This CDR3 is CASSQGGGGLFF. The DNA for the CDR3 is TGTGCCAGCAGCCAAGGGGGAGGCGGACTGTTTTTT.

This sequence joins TRBV7-2 and TRBJ1-2; TRBD1 matches 11 bases. This CDR3 has 15 amino acids. V shed 1 base and J 5 bases; nucleotides not matched to a gene: 3. Germline CDR1 is SGHTA and CDR2 is FQGNSA. CDR3 in DNA: TGTGCCAGCAGCTTAGTTAGGGACAGGGGGTATGGCTACACCTTC. It translates to CASSLVRDRGYGYTF.

This clonotype showed up just a few times. V usage is TRBV4-1 and J usage is TRBJ2-1; D uncertain. V lost 0 bases to trimming and J lost 0 bases, with 9 bases between them. The CDR3 runs to 16 residues. CDR1 and CDR2 (germline): MGHRA, YSYEKL. CDR3 bases: TGCGCCAGCAGCCAAGATCACCGAGGCTCCTACAATGAGCAGTTCTTC. As protein: CASSQDHRGSYNEQFF.

The gene calls are TRBV3-1 and TRBJ2-3, with 7 bases aligning to TRBD1. CDR3 length: 14 amino acids. With V trimmed by 4 bases and J by 4 bases, 5 bases remained unmatched. Per the germline V gene, CDR1 is LGHDT and CDR2 is YNNKEL (reference sequence). CDR3 nucleotides: TGTGCCAGCAGCCGCCCAGGGGGTCCAGATACGCAGTATTTT. Its translation: CASSRPGGPDTQYF.

The DNA of the CDR3 is TGTGCCAGCAGCTTAAACAGGGACAATCAGCCCCAGCATTTT. Residues: CASSLNRDNQPQHF. This chain connects TRBV7-2 to TRBJ1-5; a possible D gene is TRBD1 (6 bases). Germline lookup yields CDR1 SGHTA and CDR2 FQGNSA. The ends were cut back, 2 bases at V and 3 bases at J, with 8 bases in the middle. This CDR3 is 14 amino acids long.

The V gene is TRBV20-1, the J gene TRBJ2-3; D gene ambiguous. V was clipped by 5 bases and J by 5 bases, with 14 bases between them. Germline V CDR1 and CDR2: DFQATT, SNEGSKA (reference sequence). CDR3 length equals 13 residues. The CDR3 protein is CSASPLVGDTQYF. In DNA, the CDR3 is TGCAGTGCTTCCCCCCTAGTGGGAGATACGCAGTATTTT.